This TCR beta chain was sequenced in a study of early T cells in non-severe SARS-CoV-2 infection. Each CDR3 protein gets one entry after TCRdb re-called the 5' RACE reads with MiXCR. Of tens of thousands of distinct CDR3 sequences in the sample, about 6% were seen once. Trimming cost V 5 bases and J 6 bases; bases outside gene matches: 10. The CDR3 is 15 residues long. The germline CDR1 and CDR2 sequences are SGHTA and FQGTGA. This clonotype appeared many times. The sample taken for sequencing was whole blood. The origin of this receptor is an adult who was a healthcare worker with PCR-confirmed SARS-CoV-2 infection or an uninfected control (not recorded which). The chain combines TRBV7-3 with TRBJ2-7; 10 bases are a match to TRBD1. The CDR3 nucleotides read TGTGCCAGCAGCAAAGAGCCGGGACAGGGGTTCGAGCAGTACTTC. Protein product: CASSKEPGQGFEQYF.